Shown below are 26 T cell receptor beta chains from a single sample sequenced in a study of blood T cell repertoires in COVID-19. The table came from immunoSEQ multiplex PCR; TCRdb's copy has only in-frame clones and leaves some out. Altogether tens of thousands of clones are present, approximately 80% being singletons, with the ten largest covering around 3.7%. Source material: peripheral blood. Receptors were obtained from a woman at least 80 years old with acute or convalescent COVID-19.

CDR3 loop: CASSQGADGGQFF. CDR3 DNA: TGTGCCAGCAGCCAAGGGGCCGACGGGGGGCAGTTCTTC. This chain connects TRBV3-1 (or the pseudogene TRBV3-2) to TRBJ2-1; perhaps TRBD2 as D (6 bases). CDR1 and CDR2 from the germline V gene are LGHDT and YNNKEL (reference sequence). V lost 1 base, J lost 12 bases, and 13 bases lay in between. CDR3 size: 13 residues.

This clone has a single count. The chain is built from TRBV30 and TRBJ1-1; D might be TRBD1 (5 bases). The germline V and J ends were trimmed by 0 bases and 2 bases, with 16 bases remaining between them. The CDR3 is 16 amino acids. In germline, CDR1 is GTSNPN, CDR2 SVGIG (reference sequence). The CDR3 here is CAWSVGSSGGNTEAFF. In DNA form, the CDR3 reads TGTGCCTGGAGTGTGGGGTCGTCCGGGGGAAACACTGAAGCTTTCTTT.

The chain carries TRBV3-1 (or the pseudogene TRBV3-2) and TRBJ2-7, with D possibly TRBD1 on 6 matching bases. In germline, CDR1 is LGHDT, CDR2 YNNKEL (reference sequence). The V gene lost 2 bases and the J gene lost 3 bases, with 14 bases spanning the gap. CDR3 size: 15 residues. DNA of the CDR3: TGTGCCAGCAGCCAAATCGCACAGGGAAACTACGAGCAGTACTTC. This encodes CASSQIAQGNYEQYF.

This chain links TRBV19 with TRBJ1-1; D is perhaps TRBD1 (6 bases). Trimming took 6 bases from V and 0 from J, leaving 11 bases between them. CDR3 length: 14 residues. Per germline, CDR1 LNHDA and CDR2 SQIVND (reference sequence). This CDR3 is CASSKGQMNTEAFF. DNA of the CDR3: TGTGCCAGTAGCAAAGGACAGATGAACACTGAAGCTTTCTTT.

The DNA of the CDR3 is TGCGCCAGCAGCAGGGACAGGGTTGGAGCTTTCTTT. It codes for CASSRDRVGAFF. This sequence joins TRBV5-1 and TRBJ1-1; 9 positions agree with TRBD1. The CDR3 loop spans 12 amino acids. Trimming cost V 4 bases and J 10 bases; bases outside gene matches: 5. CDR1 SGHRS and CDR2 YFSETQ come from the germline V gene. The entire variable domain, with the rest obtained from reference TRBV5-1 and TRBJ1-1, is as follows: KAGVTQTPRYLIKTRGQQVTLSCSPISGHRSVSWYQQTPGQGLQFLFEYFSETQRNKGNFPGRFSGRQFSNSRSEMNVSTLELGDSALYLCASSRDRVGAFFGQGTRLTVV.

This clone has just a few counts. The chain joins TRBV13 to TRBJ1-2; D is unclear. This CDR3 is 13 amino acids long. Looked up from germline, CDR1 is PRHDT and CDR2 is FYEKMQ (reference sequence). Trimming removed 8 bases at V and 0 bases at J, with 10 bases between. The CDR3 nucleotides are TGTGCCAGCGGCCCCGCCCCTAACTATGGCTACACCTTC. Protein sequence: CASGPAPNYGYTF.

The genes are TRBV6-5 and TRBJ2-5; D may be TRBD2 (5 bases). The germline V and J ends were trimmed by 5 bases and 5 bases, with 18 bases remaining between them. Germline values: CDR1 MNHEY, CDR2 SVGAGI. This CDR3 has 15 amino acids. CDR3 nucleotides: TGTGCCAGCAGTCATTCTCCGAGGAGGACCGAGACCCAGTACTTC. It codes for CASSHSPRRTETQYF.

V and J are TRBV18 and TRBJ1-5; D gene ambiguous. The germline gives CDR1 KGHSH, CDR2 LQKENI. This CDR3 has 13 amino acids. Trimming took 6 bases from V and 4 from J, leaving 10 bases between them. CDR3 DNA sequence: TGTGCCAGCTCCCGGACTGAAAATCAGCCCCAGCATTTT. This sequence encodes CASSRTENQPQHF.

This chain joins TRBV7-6 and TRBJ1-2; 9 bases line up with TRBD1. With V trimmed by 4 bases and J by 8 bases, 5 bases remained unmatched. Germline V gene sequence: CDR1 SGHVS, CDR2 FNYEAQ. The CDR3 extends over 13 amino acids. The CDR3 coding sequence is TGTGCCAGCAGCTCTTACAGGGGGCAAGGCTACACCTTC. Its protein is CASSSYRGQGYTF.

The chain uses TRBV5-4 and TRBJ1-1; D gene uncertain. V lost 2 bases, J lost 0 bases, and 5 bases lay in between. Germline CDR1 SGHNT, CDR2 YYREEE (reference sequence). The length of the CDR3 is 13 residues. Here the CDR3 reads CASSLEVNTEAFF. The CDR3 DNA reads as TGTGCCAGCAGCTTAGAGGTGAACACTGAAGCTTTCTTT.

This chain joins TRBV19 and TRBJ1-3; D possibly corresponds to TRBD1 (6 bases). This CDR3 is 12 amino acids long. CDR1 is LNHDA and CDR2 is SQIVND in the germline V gene (reference sequence). V was pared by 10 bases and J by 4 bases, with 11 bases between. Here the CDR3 reads CATRGQGNTIYF. Written as DNA, the CDR3 is TGTGCCACCAGAGGACAGGGAAACACCATATATTTT.

The chain has TRBV18 and TRBJ2-2; 7 bases fit TRBD2. CDR1 is KGHSH, CDR2 LQKENI, per germline. J lost 6 bases, V lost 3 bases, and 10 bases had no gene match. The CDR3 runs 16 residues. CDR3: CASSPSGGGSSGELFF. The DNA of the CDR3 is TGTGCCAGCTCACCCTCGGGAGGCGGGAGCTCCGGGGAGCTGTTTTTT.

The V call is TRBV9, the J call TRBJ2-2, with 7 bases aligning to TRBD1. Germline-derived CDR1 and CDR2 are SGDLS and YYNGEE. This CDR3 spans 14 amino acids. V shed 3 bases and J 6 bases; nucleotides not matched to a gene: 5. This CDR3 is CASSALQGSGELFF. The DNA of the CDR3 is TGTGCCAGCAGCGCCTTACAGGGGTCCGGGGAGCTGTTTTTT. Filled out from reference TRBV9 and TRBJ2-2, the complete variable domain reads DSGVTQTPKHLITATGQRVTLRCSPRSGDLSVYWYQQSLDQGLQFLIQYYNGEERAKGNILERFSAQQFPDLHSELNLSSLELGDSALYFCASSALQGSGELFFGEGSRLTVL.

The chain links TRBV14 to TRBJ2-4; 9 nucleotides align to TRBD2. The germline CDR1 and CDR2 sequences are SGHDN and FVKESK. This CDR3 region has 19 residues. Trimming removed 1 base from V and 0 bases from J; junction bases left unmatched: 10. For the CDR3, the DNA is TGTGCCAGCAGCCAAGTCGCGCTAGCGGGACTATCAGCCAAAAACATTCAGTACTTC. Translated: CASSQVALAGLSAKNIQYF.

This chain links TRBV6-6 with TRBJ1-2, with 10 bases that match TRBD1. This CDR3 is 16 amino acids long. After removal of 6 bases from V and 7 bases from J, the junction contained 14 bases not matched to a gene. Per germline, CDR1 MNHNY and CDR2 SVGAGI (reference sequence). CDR3 bases: TGTGCCAGCAGCAGAGATTGGACAGGGGGGAAGGGTGGCTACACCTTC. This translates into CASSRDWTGGKGGYTF.

The CDR3 loop reads CASSLVRDTGELFF. The CDR3 nucleotides read TGCGCCAGCAGCTTGGTGAGGGACACCGGGGAGCTGTTTTTT. The chain carries TRBV5-1 and TRBJ2-2, with D perhaps matching TRBD2 (5 bases). The CDR3 totals 14 residues. CDR1 and CDR2 from the germline V gene are SGHRS and YFSETQ. Trimming took off 0 bases at V and 3 bases at J, with 6 bases between the two ends.

The genes are TRBV6-5 and TRBJ1-6, with a weak D call TRBD1 (6 bases). This CDR3 has 14 amino acids. V was trimmed by 8 bases and J by 7 bases, leaving 15 bases between them. Per the germline V gene, CDR1 is MNHEY and CDR2 is SVGAGI. The CDR3 nucleotides read TGTGCCAGCGGTACGGGACAAAAAAATTCACCCCTCCACTTT. As protein: CASGTGQKNSPLHF.

This CDR3 is CASEGTFRSGNTIYF. CDR3 bases: TGTGCCAGTGAAGGGACTTTCCGCTCTGGAAACACCATATATTTT. The chain combines TRBV19 with TRBJ1-3, with a possible D match to TRBD1 (5 bases). Between the trimmed V and J ends, which lost 8 bases and 0 bases, there was a span of 14 bases. Germline loops: CDR1 LNHDA, CDR2 SQIVND (reference sequence). CDR3 length equals 15 residues.

The chain is built from TRBV27 and TRBJ2-1; maybe TRBD1 (5 bases). There are 16 residues in the CDR3. V lost 5 bases and J 0 bases, leaving 14 bases between the germline ends. Looked up from germline, CDR1 is MNHEY and CDR2 is SMNVEV (reference sequence). The DNA of the CDR3 is TGTGCCAGCAGTCCCCGACAGCGCATCTCCTACAATGAGCAGTTCTTC. Protein: CASSPRQRISYNEQFF.

The genes are TRBV28 and TRBJ2-1; TRBD2 matches 11 bases. The V and J ends lost 7 bases and 14 bases, in that order; junction bases with no gene match: 16. The germline V gene encodes CDR1 MDHEN and CDR2 SYDVKM. This CDR3 has 15 residues. The CDR3 DNA sequence: TGTGCCAGCACCCCTGTAGTAGCGGGAGGGCCCGGGAAGTTCTTC. This encodes CASTPVVAGGPGKFF.

J is TRBJ1-1 and V is TRBV3-1 (or the pseudogene TRBV3-2), with D maybe TRBD1 (6 bases). V was cut by 4 bases and J by 1 base, with 16 bases left in between. The CDR3 is 16 residues long. Germline CDR1 and CDR2: LGHDT and YNNKEL (reference sequence). In DNA, the CDR3 is TGTGCCAGCAGCCGGTTAAAACAGGGAGCGAACACTGAAGCTTTCTTT. This translates into CASSRLKQGANTEAFF.

J is TRBJ2-7 and V is TRBV7-9, with 8 bases lining up with TRBD2. The CDR3 runs to 14 residues. Losses at the gene ends were 7 bases for V and 1 base for J; bases not matched to a gene: 6. Germline V CDR1 and CDR2: SEHNR, FQNEAQ (reference sequence). The DNA of the CDR3 is TGTGCCAGCACCTTGGCGGGGGGTTCCTACGAGCAGTACTTC. Protein product: CASTLAGGSYEQYF.

The CDR3 protein is CASSPPTGVAEKLFF. The CDR3 DNA sequence: TGTGCCAGCTCACCACCGACAGGGGTGGCTGAAAAACTGTTTTTT. The V call is TRBV18, the J call TRBJ1-4; 8 positions agree with TRBD1. CDR3 size: 15 residues. V lost 0 bases and J lost 7; bases outside the gene matches: 4. From germline, CDR1 is KGHSH and CDR2 LQKENI.

This sequence joins TRBV21-1 and TRBJ2-2; the listed D gene, TRBD1, was not tested against the DNA. TRBV21-1 is a pseudogene locus. This CDR3 has 16 amino acids. The CDR3 nucleotides read TGTGCCAGGGGAAGAATACCGACAGGGATGGTCGGGGAGCTGTTTTTT. Translating it yields CARGRIPTGMVGELFF.

The genes are TRBV29-1 and TRBJ2-2; 10 bases map to TRBD1. The CDR3 is 13 residues long. CDR1 is SQVTM and CDR2 is ANQGSEA in the germline V gene. V shed 6 bases and J 4 bases; nucleotides not matched to a gene: 2. CDR3 DNA: TGCAGCGTCCGGGACAGGGGCACCGGGGAGCTGTTTTTT. Translation: CSVRDRGTGELFF.

This clone was counted a few times. This chain uses TRBV7-9 with TRBJ1-5, with TRBD1 matching over 10 bases. V trimming: 5 bases; J trimming: 3 bases; junction bases outside the gene matches: 4. The CDR3 has 15 residues. CDR1 and CDR2 from the germline V gene are SEHNR and FQNEAQ (reference sequence). CDR3 sequence reads: CASSPGQGNNQPQHF. The CDR3 DNA is TGTGCCAGCAGCCCGGGACAGGGGAACAATCAGCCCCAGCATTTT.